These 16 T cell receptor beta chains came from one sample sequenced in a study of cytomegalovirus exposure and HLA in healthy donors. Primers: 60 Vbeta forward and 13 Jbeta reverse. This table comes from immunoSEQ multiplex PCR, and its TCRdb copy is limited to in-frame clones, with some not included. The data show about 190,000 clones, 60% to 85% seen once. Sequencing used PBMCs. These receptors were collected from a woman aged 18-29 years in good health and CMV-seronegative.

This clone has only one observation. This chain uses TRBV19 with TRBJ2-2; D is unresolved. Trimming cost V 3 bases and J 1 base, with 15 bases left between them. This CDR3 is 17 amino acids long. Germline CDR1 and CDR2: LNHDA and SQIVND (reference sequence). CDR3 DNA sequence: TGTGCCAGTAGTATGTTGGTACAACGGAGGAACACCGGGGAGCTGTTTTTT. This translates into CASSMLVQRRNTGELFF.

V is TRBV5-8 and J is TRBJ1-1; 7 bases line up with TRBD1. V shed 4 bases and J 0 bases; nucleotides not matched to a gene: 3. Germline values: CDR1 SGHTS, CDR2 YDEGEE. The CDR3 covers 14 residues. The CDR3: CASSQDRMNTEAFF. In nucleotides, the CDR3 is TGTGCCAGCAGCCAGGACAGGATGAACACTGAAGCTTTCTTT.

CDR3 bases: TGTGCCAGCACGCTAACAGGGGAAGGTGAAGCTTTCTTT. Residues: CASTLTGEGEAFF. This sequence joins TRBV6-5 and TRBJ1-1, with 7 positions matching TRBD1. This CDR3 comprises 13 residues. Unmatched junction bases numbered 9, after V lost 7 bases and J lost 7 bases. Germline V lookup: CDR1 MNHEY, CDR2 SVGAGI.

The chain uses TRBV20-1 and TRBJ1-1; TRBD1 agrees at 7 bases. The V gene's germline CDR1 is DFQATT and CDR2 SNEGSKA (reference sequence). This CDR3 has 11 amino acids. V lost 5 bases to trimming and J lost 6 bases; unmatched junction nucleotides: 3. As DNA, the CDR3 is TGCAGTGCTTACCAGGGGGCTGAAGCTTTCTTT. This sequence encodes CSAYQGAEAFF.

This sequence joins TRBV19 and TRBJ1-4, with TRBD1 identical over 10 bases. The CDR3 is 14 residues long. V lost 10 bases, J lost 7 bases, and 9 bases stayed unmatched. Germline CDR1 and CDR2: LNHDA and SQIVND (reference sequence). The CDR3 DNA follows: TGTGCCACCCGCCTCAGGGACAGGGGTGAAAAACTGTTTTTT. Protein product: CATRLRDRGEKLFF. The full variable domain, completed using reference TRBV19 and TRBJ1-4, is DGGITQSPKYLFRKEGQNVTLSCEQNLNHDAMYWYRQDPGQGLRLIYYSQIVNDFQKGDIAEGYSVSREKKESFPLTVTSAQKNPTAFYLCATRLRDRGEKLFFGSGTQLSVL.

This clone appeared a single time. This chain connects TRBV7-9 to TRBJ2-6; D possibly corresponds to TRBD1 (6 bases). V lost 6 bases and J lost 0, with 9 bases in between. This CDR3 has 15 residues. Germline CDR1 SEHNR, CDR2 FQNEAQ (reference sequence). This chain's CDR3 is CASSTGSSGANVLTF. The DNA of the CDR3 is TGTGCCAGCAGTACAGGGTCCTCTGGGGCCAACGTCCTGACTTTC.

This chain links TRBV11-2 with TRBJ1-4, with D tentatively TRBD1 (5 bases). This CDR3 is built from 14 residues. CDR1 is SGHAT, CDR2 FQNNGV, per germline. Trimming removed 5 bases from V and 3 bases from J, with 10 bases in between. The CDR3 here is CASSRTNANEKLFF. The CDR3 region has the DNA TGTGCCAGCAGCAGGACAAATGCTAATGAAAAACTGTTTTTT.

The gene calls are TRBV6-5 and TRBJ2-5; 8 bases agree with TRBD2. The CDR3 loop spans 15 amino acids. Germline loops: CDR1 MNHEY, CDR2 SVGAGI. Germline trimming cut 6 bases from V and 5 bases from J; bases unmatched to any gene: 11. The CDR3 spells CASRPTSALPETQYF. CDR3 bases: TGTGCCAGCAGGCCGACTAGCGCGTTGCCGGAGACCCAGTACTTC.

In regard to this clone: The same CDR3 can be traced to other DNA sequences in this sample. J is TRBJ1-1 and V is TRBV28; TRBD1 aligns across 7 bases. The junction had 1 base not matched to a gene; V was cut back by 2 bases and J by 1 base. The germline V gene encodes CDR1 MDHEN and CDR2 SYDVKM. The CDR3 is 14 amino acids. CDR3 residues: CASSLRQGNTEAFF. The CDR3 DNA follows: TGTGCCAGCAGTTTAAGACAGGGGAACACTGAAGCTTTCTTT.

This chain joins TRBV14 and TRBJ2-1, with D perhaps TRBD2 (6 bases). CDR3 size: 19 residues. V was clipped by 0 bases and J by 1 base, with 19 bases between them. Germline CDR1 is SGHDN and CDR2 is FVKESK. CDR3 sequence reads: CASSQESSSSGRSYNEQFF. As DNA, the CDR3 is TGTGCCAGCAGCCAAGAGTCTTCGAGCTCAGGGAGGTCCTACAATGAGCAGTTCTTC.

The rearrangement links TRBV6-6 to TRBJ2-7; 10 bases fit TRBD2. The trim removed 11 bases at V and 2 bases at J, leaving 9 bases unmatched. This CDR3 is built from 14 residues. Germline CDR1 is MNHNY and CDR2 is SVGAGI (reference sequence). CDR3: CASLPSGSPYEQYF. DNA of the CDR3: TGTGCCTCCCTCCCTAGCGGGAGCCCCTACGAGCAGTACTTC.

The chain couples TRBV19 to TRBJ1-2; no clear D gene. Germline lookup yields CDR1 LNHDA and CDR2 SQIVND (reference sequence). V lost 2 bases to trimming and J lost 4 bases, with 17 bases between them. The CDR3 contains 16 residues. The CDR3 nucleotides read TGTGCCAGTAGTATAACCAGGAAAGACCGCGTCTATGGCTACACCTTC. Protein sequence: CASSITRKDRVYGYTF.

The J gene is TRBJ1-6, the V gene TRBV15, with a tentative D call TRBD1 (6 bases). V was cut by 3 bases and J by 9 bases, with 15 bases left in between. The germline gives CDR1 LNHNV, CDR2 YYDKDF (reference sequence). There are 15 residues in the CDR3. This chain's CDR3 is CATSSNRVGGSPLHF. CDR3 DNA sequence: TGTGCCACCAGCAGTAACAGGGTCGGCGGTTCACCCCTCCACTTT.

The V gene is TRBV14, the J gene TRBJ2-1; 13 bases are a match to TRBD2. The CDR3 spans 15 residues. Per the germline V gene, CDR1 is SGHDN and CDR2 is FVKESK. The V and J ends lost 4 bases and 13 bases, in that order; junction bases with no gene match: 10. Here the CDR3 reads CASSPLLTSGRGQFF. The CDR3 coding sequence is TGTGCCAGCAGCCCATTACTTACTAGCGGGAGGGGTCAGTTCTTC.

The rearrangement joins TRBV5-1 to TRBJ2-1; 10 bases line up with TRBD1. With 4 bases clipped from V and 10 bases from J, the junction kept 5 bases outside the gene matches. CDR3 size: 13 residues. In germline, CDR1 is SGHRS, CDR2 YFSETQ. CDR3 loop: CASSRDRGEEQFF. CDR3 nucleotide sequence: TGCGCCAGCAGCCGGGACAGGGGAGAAGAGCAGTTCTTC.

V usage is TRBV5-1 and J usage is TRBJ1-1; the D is unclear. Germline lookup yields CDR1 SGHRS and CDR2 YFSETQ. This CDR3 has 15 amino acids. Trimming took 0 bases from V and 4 from J, leaving 13 bases between them. This chain's CDR3 is CASSLEHSKSTEAFF. CDR3 DNA sequence: TGCGCCAGCAGCTTGGAACACAGTAAGAGCACTGAAGCTTTCTTT.